This is a list of T cell receptor beta chains from one sample in a study of T cell repertoires in cytomegalovirus infection. MiXCR, applied by TCRdb to the reads, yields one record per CDR3 protein. The table records some 300,000 distinct CDR3 sequences, roughly a tenth of them present only once. The sample consisted of PBMCs. The receptors here all came from a human donor in good health (CMV status not recorded). Some clones in this sample may be carry-over from other donors' samples. Each CDR3 is given with its conserved first and last residue. The D gene is left open where the match is weak. Not all rows give a size; the values are once, few, many and, for expanded clones, a class.

CDR3nt: TGTGCCATCAGTGCGGCTAGCGGGACGGGAAACATTCAGTACTTC
CDR3aa: CAISAASGTGNIQYF
abundance: many
j_gene: TRBJ2-4
v_gene: TRBV10-3
len: 15
d_gene: TRBD2

CDR3nt: TGTGCCAGCAGTTATTCCGGGGTTTACAATGAGCAGTTCTTC
CDR3aa: CASSYSGVYNEQFF
abundance: many
j_gene: TRBJ2-1
v_gene: TRBV5-4
len: 14
d_gene: NA

CDR3nt: TGTGCCAGCGGTTACAAGGGGGTAAGGTACACCTTC
CDR3aa: CASGYKGVRYTF
abundance: many
j_gene: TRBJ1-2
v_gene: TRBV28
len: 12
d_gene: NA

CDR3nt: TGTGCCAGTAGTTCCGCGGCGGGGGTCCCTAATGAGCAGTTCTTC
CDR3aa: CASSSAAGVPNEQFF
abundance: NA
j_gene: TRBJ2-1
v_gene: TRBV19
len: 15
d_gene: TRBD2

CDR3nt: TGTGCCAGCAGTGCCACTACCGGGACGGGTGAGCAGTTCTTC
CDR3aa: CASSATTGTGEQFF
abundance: many
j_gene: TRBJ2-1
v_gene: TRBV28
len: 14
d_gene: NA

CDR3nt: TGTGCCAGCAGCCCGTATAATTCACCCCTCCACTTT
CDR3aa: CASSPYNSPLHF
abundance: many
j_gene: TRBJ1-6
v_gene: TRBV7-2
len: 12
d_gene: NA

CDR3nt: TGTGCCAGCAGTTTGGGGGGACAGGGAACCACTGAAGCTTTCTTT
CDR3aa: CASSLGGQGTTEAFF
abundance: many
j_gene: TRBJ1-1
v_gene: TRBV28
len: 15
d_gene: TRBD1

CDR3nt: TGCAGCTACCAGGGGAGGTATGGCTACACCTTC
CDR3aa: CSYQGRYGYTF
abundance: NA
j_gene: TRBJ1-2
v_gene: TRBV29-1
len: 11
d_gene: NA

CDR3nt: TGCAGCGTTGTTATACGGCCCAACTATGGCTACACCTTC
CDR3aa: CSVVIRPNYGYTF
abundance: few
j_gene: TRBJ1-2
v_gene: TRBV29-1
len: 13
d_gene: NA

CDR3nt: TGCGCCAGCAGCTTGAATGGGTTAGCCTACGAGCAGTACTTC
CDR3aa: CASSLNGLAYEQYF
abundance: many
j_gene: TRBJ2-7
v_gene: TRBV5-1
len: 14
d_gene: NA

CDR3nt: TGTGCCAGCAGCTCGACGTCGGACACCCCCGGGTCGCCCCAGCATTTT
CDR3aa: CASSSTSDTPGSPQHF
abundance: many
j_gene: TRBJ1-5
v_gene: TRBV7-9
len: 16
d_gene: NA

CDR3nt: TGTGCCAGCAGCTTAGGGGACCGGATCTACGAGCAGTACTTC
CDR3aa: CASSLGDRIYEQYF
abundance: NA
j_gene: TRBJ2-7
v_gene: TRBV13
len: 14
d_gene: NA

CDR3nt: TGTGCCAGCAGCTTAGACAATTACGAGCAGTACTTC
CDR3aa: CASSLDNYEQYF
abundance: many
j_gene: TRBJ2-7
v_gene: TRBV7-9
len: 12
d_gene: NA

CDR3nt: TGTGCCAGCAGCTCGGGACTAGCGGACAATGAGCAGTTCTTC
CDR3aa: CASSSGLADNEQFF
abundance: NA
j_gene: TRBJ2-1
v_gene: TRBV11-3
len: 14
d_gene: TRBD2

CDR3nt: TGTGCCATAAAAAGGGGCGGAGAAGAGACCCAGTACTTC
CDR3aa: CAIKRGGEETQYF
abundance: many
j_gene: TRBJ2-5
v_gene: TRBV7-9
len: 13
d_gene: NA

CDR3nt: TGTGCCAGCAGCTTGGATACTAGCGGTGGAGAGACCCAGTACTTC
CDR3aa: CASSLDTSGGETQYF
abundance: many
j_gene: TRBJ2-5
v_gene: TRBV5-4
len: 15
d_gene: TRBD2

CDR3nt: TGTGCCAGCAGCCAAGAACGACGGTACAATGAGCAGTTCTTC
CDR3aa: CASSQERRYNEQFF
abundance: few
j_gene: TRBJ2-1
v_gene: TRBV14
len: 14
d_gene: NA

CDR3nt: TGTGCCAGCAGCGGGACAGGGAGTAATTCACCCCTCCACTTT
CDR3aa: CASSGTGSNSPLHF
abundance: many
j_gene: TRBJ1-6
v_gene: TRBV7-9
len: 14
d_gene: TRBD1

CDR3nt: TGTGCCAGCAGCTTAGAAAGGGGGCTCGGGACCGGGGAGCTGTTTTTT
CDR3aa: CASSLERGLGTGELFF
abundance: few
j_gene: TRBJ2-2
v_gene: TRBV11-2
len: 16
d_gene: TRBD1

CDR3nt: TGTGCCACCAGCAGAGTACCGGGGGAGTACAATGAGCAGTTCTTC
CDR3aa: CATSRVPGEYNEQFF
abundance: NA
j_gene: TRBJ2-1
v_gene: TRBV15
len: 15
d_gene: NA

CDR3nt: TGTGCCAGCAGAAAGGGGGCCGCCTACAATGAGCAGTTCTTC
CDR3aa: CASRKGAAYNEQFF
abundance: many
j_gene: TRBJ2-1
v_gene: TRBV14
len: 14
d_gene: TRBD1

CDR3nt: TGTGCCACCAGTGATCCGTCGCCGGGACAGGGGGCGACCGGGGAGCTGTTTTTT
CDR3aa: CATSDPSPGQGATGELFF
abundance: few
j_gene: TRBJ2-2
v_gene: TRBV24-1
len: 18
d_gene: TRBD1

CDR3nt: TGCAGTGCTAGAGATCAGGGACGGCCTCTTGAAGCTTTCTTT
CDR3aa: CSARDQGRPLEAFF
abundance: many
j_gene: TRBJ1-1
v_gene: TRBV20-1
len: 14
d_gene: NA

CDR3nt: TGTGCCAGCAGTTTGGAGGGACAGGGCCCACAGCCCCAGCATTTT
CDR3aa: CASSLEGQGPQPQHF
abundance: many
j_gene: TRBJ1-5
v_gene: TRBV12-3/TRBV12-4
len: 15
d_gene: TRBD1

CDR3nt: TGTGCCAGCAGTTTTCCGGGGCCGGGCGGCTACACCTTC
CDR3aa: CASSFPGPGGYTF
abundance: many
j_gene: TRBJ1-2
v_gene: TRBV28
len: 13
d_gene: NA

CDR3nt: TGTGCCAGCACCCCGGGACAGGGAACCACAGATACGCAGTATTTT
CDR3aa: CASTPGQGTTDTQYF
abundance: many
j_gene: TRBJ2-3
v_gene: TRBV7-9
len: 15
d_gene: TRBD1

CDR3nt: TGTGCCAGCAGCTTTTTGGGGGGGTCCCACAATGAGCAGTTCTTC
CDR3aa: CASSFLGGSHNEQFF
abundance: few
j_gene: TRBJ2-1
v_gene: TRBV7-9
len: 15
d_gene: TRBD2

CDR3nt: TGTGCCAGCAGGCTCTCCGGGGGGCGAGTGAATTCACCCCTCCACTTT
CDR3aa: CASRLSGGRVNSPLHF
abundance: many
j_gene: TRBJ1-6
v_gene: TRBV12-3/TRBV12-4
len: 16
d_gene: NA

CDR3nt: TGTGCCAGCAGCGTGAAGCGGGGGGACATGACAGATACGCAGTATTTT
CDR3aa: CASSVKRGDMTDTQYF
abundance: NA
j_gene: TRBJ2-3
v_gene: TRBV9
len: 16
d_gene: TRBD2

CDR3nt: TGTGCCAGCAGTGTGGGACGGTCGAATGAAAAACTGTTTTTT
CDR3aa: CASSVGRSNEKLFF
abundance: many
j_gene: TRBJ1-4
v_gene: TRBV6-6
len: 14
d_gene: NA

CDR3nt: TGCAGCGTGTCGGGACAGGGGAACACCGGGGAGCTGTTTTTT
CDR3aa: CSVSGQGNTGELFF
abundance: many
j_gene: TRBJ2-2
v_gene: TRBV29-1
len: 14
d_gene: TRBD1

CDR3nt: TGTGCCAGCAACCTCAATTCACCCCTCCACTTT
CDR3aa: CASNLNSPLHF
abundance: many
j_gene: TRBJ1-6
v_gene: TRBV7-9
len: 11
d_gene: NA

CDR3nt: TGCAGCGTTGACGTCCCCACCGGGGAGCTGTTTTTT
CDR3aa: CSVDVPTGELFF
abundance: many
j_gene: TRBJ2-2
v_gene: TRBV29-1
len: 12
d_gene: NA

CDR3nt: TGTGCCAGCCGCCGGGCGGGGGGGACCGGGGAGCTGTTTTTT
CDR3aa: CASRRAGGTGELFF
abundance: many
j_gene: TRBJ2-2
v_gene: TRBV7-2
len: 14
d_gene: TRBD2

CDR3nt: TGCGCCAGCAGCGGGGGAAACTACAATGAGCAGTTCTTC
CDR3aa: CASSGGNYNEQFF
abundance: NA
j_gene: TRBJ2-1
v_gene: TRBV4-3
len: 13
d_gene: NA

CDR3nt: TGTGCCAGCAGTAGGTGGGGCAGGGGATCCTACGAGCAGTACTTC
CDR3aa: CASSRWGRGSYEQYF
abundance: many
j_gene: TRBJ2-7
v_gene: TRBV6-5
len: 15
d_gene: NA

CDR3nt: TGCAGCGTCCGCATACTCGACAGGGAGTCAGGCAATGAGCAGTTCTTC
CDR3aa: CSVRILDRESGNEQFF
abundance: few
j_gene: TRBJ2-1
v_gene: TRBV29-1
len: 16
d_gene: TRBD1

CDR3nt: TGCAGTGCTACCTCCCTCAGCACCAATTCACCCCTCCACTTT
CDR3aa: CSATSLSTNSPLHF
abundance: NA
j_gene: TRBJ1-6
v_gene: TRBV20-1
len: 14
d_gene: NA

CDR3nt: TGTGCCAGCAGCTTATTGGACGATTACACTGAAGCTTTCTTT
CDR3aa: CASSLLDDYTEAFF
abundance: many
j_gene: TRBJ1-1
v_gene: TRBV5-4
len: 14
d_gene: NA

CDR3nt: TGCAGTGCGTCACAGGGGGCAATCGGCACCGGGGAGCTGTTTTTT
CDR3aa: CSASQGAIGTGELFF
abundance: NA
j_gene: TRBJ2-2
v_gene: TRBV20-1
len: 15
d_gene: TRBD1

CDR3nt: TGTGCCACTCGGCCGGGACTAGCGGACAATGAGCAGTTCTTC
CDR3aa: CATRPGLADNEQFF
abundance: many
j_gene: TRBJ2-1
v_gene: TRBV12-3/TRBV12-4
len: 14
d_gene: TRBD2

CDR3nt: TGTGCCATCAGACAGGGCAATGAGCAGTTCTTC
CDR3aa: CAIRQGNEQFF
abundance: NA
j_gene: TRBJ2-1
v_gene: TRBV6-6
len: 11
d_gene: TRBD1

CDR3nt: TGTGCCAGCACCCCAGGGAAGATGAGCACAGATACGCAGTATTTT
CDR3aa: CASTPGKMSTDTQYF
abundance: many
j_gene: TRBJ2-3
v_gene: TRBV27
len: 15
d_gene: NA

CDR3nt: TGTGCCAGCAGCAGACGGGACAGGGGGTTTAACTATGGCTACACCTTC
CDR3aa: CASSRRDRGFNYGYTF
abundance: few
j_gene: TRBJ1-2
v_gene: TRBV5-4
len: 16
d_gene: TRBD1

CDR3nt: TGTGCCACCAGCAACAGGGGATGGAGTCAGCCCCAGCATTTT
CDR3aa: CATSNRGWSQPQHF
abundance: many
j_gene: TRBJ1-5
v_gene: TRBV15
len: 14
d_gene: TRBD1

CDR3nt: TGCGCCAGCAGCGAAACAGGGGGCTTTAACACTGAAGCTTTCTTT
CDR3aa: CASSETGGFNTEAFF
abundance: few
j_gene: TRBJ1-1
v_gene: TRBV5-1
len: 15
d_gene: TRBD1

CDR3nt: TGTGCCAGCAGTTCCCTAGCGGGGGGATTGGATGAGCAGTTCTTC
CDR3aa: CASSSLAGGLDEQFF
abundance: NA
j_gene: TRBJ2-1
v_gene: TRBV27
len: 15
d_gene: TRBD2

CDR3nt: TGCGCCAGCAGCCAAGTCGCCCGCGGCACTGAAGCTTTCTTT
CDR3aa: CASSQVARGTEAFF
abundance: many
j_gene: TRBJ1-1
v_gene: TRBV4-3
len: 14
d_gene: NA

CDR3nt: TGTGCCAGCAGCTTCGGGACAGGGTTAGAGACCCAGTACTTC
CDR3aa: CASSFGTGLETQYF
abundance: many
j_gene: TRBJ2-5
v_gene: TRBV7-9
len: 14
d_gene: TRBD1

CDR3nt: TGCAGTGCTACCCGGACAGGCCTTAATGAAAAACTGTTTTTT
CDR3aa: CSATRTGLNEKLFF
abundance: NA
j_gene: TRBJ1-4
v_gene: TRBV20-1
len: 14
d_gene: TRBD1

CDR3nt: TGTGCCAGCAGCCCCCATGGGGGACCAGCGGCTACGCAGTATTTT
CDR3aa: CASSPHGGPAATQYF
abundance: many
j_gene: TRBJ2-3
v_gene: TRBV5-4
len: 15
d_gene: NA

CDR3nt: TGTGCCAGCAGTTTCTTGCTAGGGACCAAGAACACTGAAGCTTTCTTT
CDR3aa: CASSFLLGTKNTEAFF
abundance: many
j_gene: TRBJ1-1
v_gene: TRBV28
len: 16
d_gene: NA

CDR3nt: TGTGCCAGCAATCCAAGGGGACGTGAGCAGTTCTTC
CDR3aa: CASNPRGREQFF
abundance: many
j_gene: TRBJ2-1
v_gene: TRBV12-3/TRBV12-4
len: 12
d_gene: NA